A single sample gave rise to the 14 T cell receptor beta chains below, sequenced in a study of shared clonotypes between healthy human individuals. Method: immunoSEQ multiplex PCR; TCRdb's copy keeps in-frame clones and lacks some. Here the sample spans about 1 million clones, approximately 76% being singletons. The sequencing sample was made of memory CD4+ T cells sorted from blood. Regarding subset: CD45RA-negative fraction. The receptors were gathered from a man in his late teens or twenties in good health.

The chain has TRBV29-1 and TRBJ2-7, with 10 positions matching TRBD1. From germline, CDR1 is SQVTM and CDR2 ANQGSEA. Losses at the gene ends were 6 bases for V and 3 bases for J; bases not matched to a gene: 8. The CDR3 covers 14 residues. The CDR3 region has the DNA TGCAGCGTCCTGGGAGGGGACAGGGGCTACGAGCAGTACTTC. Translating it yields CSVLGGDRGYEQYF.

The chain couples TRBV7-9 to TRBJ2-2; no clear D. Germline loops: CDR1 SEHNR, CDR2 FQNEAQ (reference sequence). CDR3 size: 11 residues. The germline V and J ends were trimmed by 8 bases and 4 bases, with 5 bases remaining between them. The CDR3 reads CASVLTGELFF. In nucleotides, the CDR3 is TGTGCCAGCGTACTCACCGGGGAGCTGTTTTTT.

CDR3 residues: CASSSGQFDEKLFF. CDR3 coding DNA: TGTGCCAGCAGTTCGGGACAATTTGATGAAAAACTGTTTTTT. The genes are TRBV6-5 and TRBJ1-4; tentative D call: TRBD1 (6 bases). Germline-derived CDR1 and CDR2 are MNHEY and SVGAGI. V lost 4 bases, J lost 6 bases, and 12 bases lay in between. CDR3 length equals 14 residues.

This clone was detected only a few times. The J gene is TRBJ1-1, the V gene TRBV6-1; D gene unclear. Trimming took off 7 bases at V and 1 base at J, with 10 bases between the two ends. The germline CDR1 and CDR2 sequences are MNHNS and SASEGT. The CDR3 runs to 13 residues. Here the CDR3 reads CASTPTSNTEAFF. The CDR3 bases are TGTGCCAGCACCCCGACTTCGAACACTGAAGCTTTCTTT.

The V call is TRBV5-1, the J call TRBJ1-5; no reliable D call. Germline CDR1 and CDR2: SGHRS and YFSETQ. This CDR3 has 13 amino acids. The germline V and J ends were trimmed by 7 bases and 3 bases, with 11 bases remaining between them. CDR3 DNA: TGCGCCAGCCGAATGGCGGACAATCAGCCCCAGCATTTT. The encoded protein is CASRMADNQPQHF.

As to this clone: Other DNA sequences of this sample code for an identical CDR3. The rearrangement uses TRBV18 and TRBJ1-5; D might be TRBD1 (6 bases). CDR3 length: 15 residues. V lost 1 base and J 4 bases, leaving 11 bases between the germline ends. The germline CDR1 and CDR2 sequences are KGHSH and LQKENI. The chain's CDR3 is CASSPQTGINQPQHF. CDR3 sequence (DNA): TGTGCCAGCTCACCACAGACAGGAATAAATCAGCCCCAGCATTTT.

With regard to this clone: The same CDR3 arises from other DNA sequences in this sample as well. The chain combines TRBV19 with TRBJ1-2; unclear D gene. Germline V gene data show CDR1 as LNHDA and CDR2 as SQIVND (reference sequence). This CDR3 spans 11 amino acids. The germline V and J ends were trimmed by 8 bases and 3 bases, with 7 bases remaining between them. CDR3: CASRTDYGYTF. CDR3 nucleotides: TGTGCCAGTCGGACGGACTATGGCTACACCTTC.

The chain has TRBV28 and TRBJ2-3; no reliable D call. Trimming cost V 0 bases and J 2 bases, with 6 bases left between them. The germline gives CDR1 MDHEN, CDR2 SYDVKM. CDR3 size: 14 residues. The CDR3 DNA is TGTGCCAGCAGTTTATGGGTAAACACAGATACGCAGTATTTT. Translated: CASSLWVNTDTQYF.

This clone was counted only a few times. The V gene is TRBV18, the J gene TRBJ2-7; tentative D call: TRBD1 (6 bases). Germline V gene lookup returns CDR1 KGHSH and CDR2 LQKENI. Trimming shortened V by 5 bases and J by 7 bases, and 15 bases separated the two germline ends. The CDR3 extends over 13 amino acids. CDR3 sequence: CASSGDTQTEQYF. The CDR3 region has the DNA TGTGCCAGCTCAGGGGACACTCAAACAGAGCAGTACTTC.

In this sample, this clone turned up once. This chain links TRBV9 with TRBJ1-6; D remains ambiguous. Germline lookup yields CDR1 SGDLS and CDR2 YYNGEE. Trimming shortened V by 0 bases and J by 11 bases, and 12 bases separated the two germline ends. This CDR3 comprises 14 residues. The CDR3 DNA is TGTGCCAGCAGCGTAGTCGATAGGTCGGCACCCCTCCACTTT. It encodes CASSVVDRSAPLHF. Full variable domain (remainder filled in from reference TRBV9 and TRBJ1-6): DSGVTQTPKHLITATGQRVTLRCSPRSGDLSVYWYQQSLDQGLQFLIQYYNGEERAKGNILERFSAQQFPDLHSELNLSSLELGDSALYFCASSVVDRSAPLHFGNGTRLTVT.

This clone was counted once. The gene calls are TRBV18 and TRBJ2-7, with TRBD2 identical over 9 bases. Germline CDR1 reads KGHSH; CDR2 reads LQKENI. V lost 3 bases to trimming and J lost 7 bases; unmatched junction nucleotides: 7. The CDR3 length is 14 residues. This CDR3 reads CASSPLAGRGEQYF. CDR3 coding DNA: TGTGCCAGCTCACCCCTAGCGGGGAGGGGGGAGCAGTACTTC. Full variable domain (remainder filled in from reference TRBV18 and TRBJ2-7): NAGVMQNPRHLVRRRGQEARLRCSPMKGHSHVYWYRQLPEEGLKFMVYLQKENIIDESGMPKERFSAEFPKEGPSILRIQQVVRGDSAAYFCASSPLAGRGEQYFGPGTRLTVT.

V usage is TRBV10-2 and J usage is TRBJ1-2; no clear D gene. The CDR3 runs to 14 residues. Germline CDR1 is WSHSY and CDR2 is SAAADI. The V gene lost 4 bases and the J gene lost 1 base, with 10 bases spanning the gap. CDR3 sequence reads: CASSVGRDNYGYTF. CDR3 DNA sequence: TGCGCCAGCAGTGTTGGCAGAGATAACTATGGCTACACCTTC.

In nucleotides, the CDR3 is TGTGCCAGCAGCATACAGGGATTGAACACTGAAGCTTTCTTT. Protein: CASSIQGLNTEAFF. J is TRBJ1-1 and V is TRBV6-5, with a tentative D call TRBD1 (6 bases). V dropped 6 bases and J dropped 0 bases, with 11 bases sitting between them. CDR3 length: 14 amino acids. Germline V gene lookup returns CDR1 MNHEY and CDR2 SVGAGI.

The chain uses TRBV11-2 and TRBJ2-3; D gene unclear. CDR1 and CDR2 from the germline V gene are SGHAT and FQNNGV. The CDR3 length is 13 residues. The ends were cut back, 1 base at V and 8 bases at J, with 10 bases in the middle. The CDR3 DNA reads as TGTGCCAGCAGCTTAGGACAAGTGGTTACGCAGTATTTT. This codes for CASSLGQVVTQYF.